This entry describes one TCR beta chain. This sample is part of a study of shared clonotypes between healthy human individuals. For the study at large: Researchers assigned three CD4 naive, three CD4 memory, two CD8 naive and one CD8 memory plate to each donor.

V lost 4 bases to trimming and J lost 3 bases, with 10 bases between them. Germline assignment: CDR1 SGHRS and CDR2 YFSETQ. The CDR3 contains 13 residues. At a deep level, the assay was run. Generated by immunoSEQ multiplex PCR, the TCRdb table keeps only in-frame clones and is missing some. This sample has around 2.3 million clones, with almost 96% found just once. The sample comprised naive CD4+ T cells sorted from blood. Subset denoted: CD45RA+ positively selected. The rearrangement joins TRBV5-1 to TRBJ1-1; no clear D gene. This TCR derives from a man aged 18 to 35 in good health. CDR3 in amino acids: CASSPLFDTEAFF. The CDR3 DNA reads TGCGCCAGCAGCCCACTTTTTGACACTGAAGCTTTCTTT.